This TCR beta chain was found in a study of blood T cell repertoires in COVID-19. Across the whole study: From T cells, B-cell-depleted T cells, or PBMCs came the material, which was cDNA or gDNA.

Under the authors' procedure: Cell counts per sample came from amplifying reference gene primers. Clones were read by immunoSEQ multiplex PCR, and TCRdb kept only the in-frame ones, dropping some. The D gene and trimming were derived from the DNA, and the V and J assignments and clone size from that table. The sample has 90,000 to 130,000 clones; approximately 65% are singletons. This CDR3 region has 12 residues. Germline CDR1 reads SGHTA; CDR2 reads FQGTGA. Deletions cut 1 base from V and 7 bases from J, with 7 bases between. Sequenced input: peripheral blood. The receptor was isolated from a woman aged 55-70 years with acute or convalescent COVID-19. The chain recombines TRBV7-3 with TRBJ2-5, with D uncertain. The CDR3 reads CASSLSGGTQYF. The DNA for the CDR3 is TGTGCCAGCAGCTTAAGCGGTGGGACCCAGTACTTC.